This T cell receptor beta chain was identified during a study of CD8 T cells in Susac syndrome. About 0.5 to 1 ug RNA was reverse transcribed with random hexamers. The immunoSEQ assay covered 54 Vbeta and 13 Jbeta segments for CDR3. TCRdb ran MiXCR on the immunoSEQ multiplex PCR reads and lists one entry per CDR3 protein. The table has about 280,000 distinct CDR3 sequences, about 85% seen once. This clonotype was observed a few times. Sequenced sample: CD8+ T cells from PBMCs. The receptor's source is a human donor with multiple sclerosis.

CDR3 sequence: CASSERADEQYF. CDR3 nucleotide sequence: TGCGCCAGCAGTGAGAGGGCCGACGAGCAGTACTTC. This chain links TRBV10-1 with TRBJ2-7; no definite D call. V was trimmed by 2 bases and J by 5 bases, leaving 7 bases between them. CDR1 and CDR2 from the germline V gene are WNHNN and SYGVQD (reference sequence). This CDR3 is 12 amino acids long.